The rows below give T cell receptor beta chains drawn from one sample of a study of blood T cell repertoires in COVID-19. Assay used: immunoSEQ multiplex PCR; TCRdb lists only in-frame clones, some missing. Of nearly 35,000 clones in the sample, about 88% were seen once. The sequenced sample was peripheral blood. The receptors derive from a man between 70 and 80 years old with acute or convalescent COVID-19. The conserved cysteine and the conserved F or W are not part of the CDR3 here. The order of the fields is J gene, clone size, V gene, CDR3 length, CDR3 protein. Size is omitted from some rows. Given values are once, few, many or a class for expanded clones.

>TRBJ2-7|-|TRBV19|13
ASSPLLAGENEQY
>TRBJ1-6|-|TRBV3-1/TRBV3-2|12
ASSRGTNNSPLH
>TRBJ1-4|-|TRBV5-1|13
ASSLRPGSNEKLF
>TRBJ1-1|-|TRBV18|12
ASSSRTGITEAF
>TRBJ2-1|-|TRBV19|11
ASSRITYNEQF
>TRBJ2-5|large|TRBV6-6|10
ASSRSLGTQY
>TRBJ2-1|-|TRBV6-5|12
ASSYSGGPREQF
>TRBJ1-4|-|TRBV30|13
AWRGTAATNEKLF
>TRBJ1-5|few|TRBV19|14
ASSHRAALIDQPQH
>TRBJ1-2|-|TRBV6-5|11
ASSYSRSPGYT
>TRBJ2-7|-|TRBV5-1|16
ASSPGTRLAGEVYEQY
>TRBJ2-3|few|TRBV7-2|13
ASSLEGQGGGTQY
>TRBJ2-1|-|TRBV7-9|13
ASSLQAPRNNEQF
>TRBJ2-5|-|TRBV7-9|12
ASSLGVGKETQY
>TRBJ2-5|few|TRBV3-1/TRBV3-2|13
ASSWTSGRLETQY
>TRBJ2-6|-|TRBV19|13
ASREQAAGANVLT
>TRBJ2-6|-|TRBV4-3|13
ASSQVSSGANVLT
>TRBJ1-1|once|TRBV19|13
ASSSKDRLNTEAF
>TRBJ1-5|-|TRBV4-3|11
ASSRGSNQPQH
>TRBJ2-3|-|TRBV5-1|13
ASSPRDRRTDTQY
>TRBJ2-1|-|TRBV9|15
ASSASPGQGSYNEQF
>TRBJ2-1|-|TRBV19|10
ASSIDQNEQF
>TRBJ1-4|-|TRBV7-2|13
ASSLAGRANEKLF
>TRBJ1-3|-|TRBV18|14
ASSLLDRVAGNTIY